Included here is one TCR beta chain sequence, with context. Its antigen remains unidentified. The data were taken from a study of cytomegalovirus exposure and HLA in healthy donors. Broader study findings: Later analysis suggested most CMV-associated TCR beta chains were HLA-restricted. There were under 200 TCR beta chains listed as cytomegalovirus-associated. Highly shared variants forming one cluster were likely a sequencing artifact. A later analysis reportedly found that, within productive TCRs, an Asian-associated ancestry cluster had fewer N-insertions than the mean observed across the approximately 700 donors.

PCR employed 60 Vbeta and 13 Jbeta primers. Measured with immunoSEQ multiplex PCR; TCRdb has only the in-frame clones, and not every one. The sample has about 140,000 clones, over 75% seen once. This CDR3 comprises 13 residues. V shed 3 bases and J shed 1 base, with 6 bases lying between them. CDR1 and CDR2 (germline): KGHSH, LQKENI. Sequencing input: PBMCs. The origin of this receptor is a young man in good health. The V call is TRBV18, the J call TRBJ2-5; a possible D gene is TRBD1 (6 bases). DNA of the CDR3: TGTGCCAGCTCACCGGACAGCCAAGAGACCCAGTACTTC. Its translation: CASSPDSQETQYF.